This T cell receptor beta chain was recovered during a study of T cell repertoires in cytomegalovirus infection. Study overall: It was the public TCR beta signatures that indicated both CMV infection and matching HLA type. General study findings and limits: Carriage of CMV together with the relevant HLA was identifiable through cumulative public TCR beta family frequency. What dominated the ex vivo response were HLA-C-restricted CMV-specific TCR beta clonotypes.

TCRdb re-derived calls from the reads in MiXCR, one entry per CDR3 protein. The repertoire includes fewer than 350,000 distinct CDR3 sequences, more than 8% of them detected once, and 4.3% sits in the top ten. Concerning this clonotype itself: Its antigen is undetermined.

Germline V CDR1 and CDR2: DFQATT, SNEGSKA (reference sequence). V was cut by 3 bases and J by 2 bases, with 11 bases left in between. This CDR3 is 13 amino acids long. Sequencing used PBMCs. The receptor comes from a human donor in good health (CMV status not recorded). Some clones in this sample may be carry-over from other donors' samples. This chain joins TRBV20-1 and TRBJ2-7; D unclear. CDR3 amino acids: CSARRGSTYEQYF. In DNA, the CDR3 is TGCAGTGCTAGGCGAGGATCGACCTACGAGCAGTACTTC.